Detailed here is one TCR beta chain. The antigen remains unidentified. This sample is part of a study of cytomegalovirus exposure and HLA in healthy donors. Study results and caveats: Most observed TCR sequences were rare, whereas some public TCRs were detected in many donors. The investigators catalogued 180 or so TCR beta chains as cytomegalovirus-associated.

V was trimmed by 2 bases and J by 0 bases, leaving 8 bases between them. Germline assignment: CDR1 MGHRA and CDR2 YSYEKL. This CDR3 comprises 15 residues. The PCR contained 60 Vbeta and 13 Jbeta primers. Some clones are missing from TCRdb's copy, which holds only in-frame ones; the method was immunoSEQ multiplex PCR. The sample's table shows approximately 37,000 clones. What was sequenced was PBMCs. This sequence was found in a male donor in good health and CMV-seronegative. The V and J genes are TRBV4-1 and TRBJ2-1; no clear D gene. The CDR3 here is CASSQPYSSYNEQFF. For the CDR3, the DNA is TGCGCCAGCAGCCAACCCTACAGCTCCTACAATGAGCAGTTCTTC.